The T cell receptor (beta chain) under discussion was sequenced for a study of shared clonotypes between healthy human individuals. General observations from the study: Depth of sequencing was expected to influence donor clonotype sharing.

Using immunoSEQ multiplex PCR, the repertoire was profiled, and TCRdb retains in-frame clones only, with some absent. The sample contains some 630,000 clones, 55% to 75% of which appear only once. Trimming cost V 2 bases and J 0 bases; bases outside gene matches: 0. CDR1 is SGHRS, CDR2 YFSETQ, per germline. The CDR3 runs to 15 residues. As regards this clone: The antigen is undetermined. Additional DNA sequences in this sample encode the identical CDR3.

The gene calls are TRBV5-1 and TRBJ2-1; 9 nucleotides agree with TRBD2. The receptor was isolated from a woman in her 30s in good health. Source material: memory CD4+ T cells sorted from blood. Subset here: CD45RA-negative fraction. The CDR3 reads CASSFSGSSYNEQFF. The CDR3 DNA sequence: TGCGCCAGCAGCTTTAGCGGGAGCTCCTACAATGAGCAGTTCTTC.